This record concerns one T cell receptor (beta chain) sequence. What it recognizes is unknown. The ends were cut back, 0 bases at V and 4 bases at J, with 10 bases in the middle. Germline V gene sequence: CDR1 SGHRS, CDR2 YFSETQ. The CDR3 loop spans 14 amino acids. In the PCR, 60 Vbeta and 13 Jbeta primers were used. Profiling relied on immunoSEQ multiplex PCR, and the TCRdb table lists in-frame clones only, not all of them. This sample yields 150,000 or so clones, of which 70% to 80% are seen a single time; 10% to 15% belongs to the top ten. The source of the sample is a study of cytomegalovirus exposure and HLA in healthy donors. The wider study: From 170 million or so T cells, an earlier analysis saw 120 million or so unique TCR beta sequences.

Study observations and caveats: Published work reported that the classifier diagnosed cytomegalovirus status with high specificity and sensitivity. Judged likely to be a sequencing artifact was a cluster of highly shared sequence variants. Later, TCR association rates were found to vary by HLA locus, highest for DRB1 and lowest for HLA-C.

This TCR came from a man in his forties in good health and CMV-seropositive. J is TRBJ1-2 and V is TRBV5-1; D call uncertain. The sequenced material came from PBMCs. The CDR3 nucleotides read TGCGCCAGCAGCTTGGTGGAGGGAGGCTATGGCTACACCTTC. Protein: CASSLVEGGYGYTF.